What follows is one T cell receptor (beta chain) and its context. The antigen is not known. CMV status came from CD4+ IFNgamma after overnight CMV lysate stimulation. After CD4 positive bead selection, the CD4-negative fraction gave CD8 T cells. This CDR3 contains 14 residues. Per the germline V gene, CDR1 is MNHEY and CDR2 is SVGAGI. Trimming took 7 bases from V and 0 from J, leaving 10 bases between them. Both TRBC1 and TRBC2 were covered by a beta constant-region primer of two equimolar oligonucleotides. Nested alpha and beta constant-region primers with the SP2 primer drove four PCR rounds on ligated cDNA. TCRdb reprocessed the UMI-ligation and nested PCR reads with MiXCR, giving one entry per CDR3 protein. The table has over 130,000 distinct CDR3 sequences, more than 15% seen once. These data come from a study of naive and memory T cell subsets. Study-wide points: From naive to CM, EM and EMRA, diversity decreased and Gini increased. Especially in CD8 cells, naive repertoires contained a few larger clonotypes, possibly CD45RA-re-expressing memory cells.

The V and J genes are TRBV6-5 and TRBJ2-1; D not resolved. The source material was naive CD8+ T cells from blood. This TCR was recovered from a human donor in good health. The CDR3 is CASTQTGSYNEQFF. The CDR3 bases are TGTGCCAGCACCCAAACGGGCTCCTACAATGAGCAGTTCTTC.